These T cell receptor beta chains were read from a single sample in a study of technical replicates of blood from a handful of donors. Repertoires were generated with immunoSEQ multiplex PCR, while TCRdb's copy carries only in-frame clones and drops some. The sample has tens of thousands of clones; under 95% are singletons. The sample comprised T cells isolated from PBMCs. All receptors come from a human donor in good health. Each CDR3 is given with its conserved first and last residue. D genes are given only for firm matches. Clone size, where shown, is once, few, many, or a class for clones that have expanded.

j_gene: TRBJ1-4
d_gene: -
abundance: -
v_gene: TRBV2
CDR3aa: CASSDSIDGRNEKLFF
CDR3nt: TGTGCCAGCAGTGATAGCATCGACGGGAGAAATGAAAAACTGTTTTTT

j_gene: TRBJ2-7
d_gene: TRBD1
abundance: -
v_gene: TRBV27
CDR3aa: CASSLRGTGGSEQYF
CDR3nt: TGTGCCAGCAGTTTACGCGGGACAGGGGGCAGCGAGCAGTACTTC

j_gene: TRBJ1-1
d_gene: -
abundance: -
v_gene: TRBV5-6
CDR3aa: CASSLRDRTRVGAEAFF
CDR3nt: TGTGCCAGCAGCTTACGTGACAGGACAAGGGTAGGCGCTGAAGCTTTCTTT

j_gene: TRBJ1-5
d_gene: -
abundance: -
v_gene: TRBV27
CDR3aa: CASRTASNQPQHF
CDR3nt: TGTGCCAGCAGGACAGCTAGCAATCAGCCCCAGCATTTT

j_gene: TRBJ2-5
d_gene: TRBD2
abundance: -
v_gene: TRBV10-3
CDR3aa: CAISKGLAGVGGETQYF
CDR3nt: TGTGCCATCAGTAAGGGACTAGCGGGAGTGGGGGGGGAGACCCAGTACTTC

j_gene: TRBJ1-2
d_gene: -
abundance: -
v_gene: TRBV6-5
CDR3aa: CASSNGQYSGYTF
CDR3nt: TGTGCCAGCAGTAACGGACAGTATAGCGGCTACACCTTC

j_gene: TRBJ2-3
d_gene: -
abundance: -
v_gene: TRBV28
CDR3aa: CASNPGINTQYF
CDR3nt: TGTGCCAGCAATCCGGGTATCAATACGCAGTATTTT

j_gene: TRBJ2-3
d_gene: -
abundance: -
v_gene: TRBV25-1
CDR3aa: CASSEYFTFPANTDTQYF
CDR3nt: TGTGCCAGCAGTGAATATTTTACTTTCCCTGCTAACACAGATACGCAGTATTTT

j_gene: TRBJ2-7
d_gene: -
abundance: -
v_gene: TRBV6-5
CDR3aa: CASSYSIGEGYEQYF
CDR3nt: TGTGCCAGCAGTTACTCGATCGGGGAAGGCTACGAGCAGTACTTC

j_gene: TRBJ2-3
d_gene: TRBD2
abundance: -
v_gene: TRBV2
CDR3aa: CASKRGGSDTQYF
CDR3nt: TGTGCCAGCAAGCGGGGAGGGTCAGATACGCAGTATTTT

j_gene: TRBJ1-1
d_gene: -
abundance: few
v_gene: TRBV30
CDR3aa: CAWSDRSTTEAFF
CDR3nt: TGTGCCTGGAGTGACAGGTCGACCACTGAAGCTTTCTTT

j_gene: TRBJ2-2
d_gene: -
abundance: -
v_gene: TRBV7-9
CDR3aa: CASSSQGFQGSNTGELFF
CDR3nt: TGTGCCAGCAGCTCGCAGGGGTTTCAGGGTTCGAACACCGGGGAGCTGTTTTTT

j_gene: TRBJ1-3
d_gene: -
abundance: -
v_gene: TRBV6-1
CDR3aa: CAAAYDSLSGNTIYF
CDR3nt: TGTGCCGCTGCCTACGACTCCCTCTCTGGAAACACCATATATTTT

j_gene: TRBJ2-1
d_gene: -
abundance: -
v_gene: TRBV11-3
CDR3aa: CASSLGHSYNEQFF
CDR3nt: TGTGCCAGCAGCTTAGGGCACTCCTACAATGAGCAGTTCTTC

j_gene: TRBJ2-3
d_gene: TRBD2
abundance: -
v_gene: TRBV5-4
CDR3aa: CASSLAGGDTQYF
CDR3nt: TGTGCCAGCAGCTTAGCGGGAGGGGATACGCAGTATTTT

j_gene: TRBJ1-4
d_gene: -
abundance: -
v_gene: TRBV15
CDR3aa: CATSQMFRGGVTNEKLFF
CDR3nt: TGTGCCACCAGCCAGATGTTCAGGGGAGGGGTAACTAATGAAAAACTGTTTTTT

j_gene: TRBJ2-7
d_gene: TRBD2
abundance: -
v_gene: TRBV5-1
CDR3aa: CASSLEGGRNSYEQYF
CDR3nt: TGCGCCAGCAGCTTGGAAGGCGGGAGGAACTCCTACGAGCAGTACTTC

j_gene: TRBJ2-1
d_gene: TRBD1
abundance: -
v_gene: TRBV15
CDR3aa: CATSVGTGGDEQFF
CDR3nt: TGTGCCACCAGCGTCGGGACAGGGGGCGATGAGCAGTTCTTC

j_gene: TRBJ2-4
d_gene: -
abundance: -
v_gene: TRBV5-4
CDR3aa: CASSSKGANIQYF
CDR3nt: TGTGCCAGCAGCTCAAAAGGGGCGAACATTCAGTACTTC

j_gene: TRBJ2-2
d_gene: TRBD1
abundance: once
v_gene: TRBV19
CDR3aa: CASSITGGNTGELFF
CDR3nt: TGTGCCAGTAGTATTACAGGGGGCAACACCGGGGAGCTGTTTTTT

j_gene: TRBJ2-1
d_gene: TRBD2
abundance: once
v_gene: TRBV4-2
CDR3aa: CASSQPPGLAGANEQFF
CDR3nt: TGTGCCAGCAGCCAACCTCCGGGACTAGCGGGAGCGAATGAGCAGTTCTTC

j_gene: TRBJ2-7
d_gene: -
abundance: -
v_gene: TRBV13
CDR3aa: CASSLGGGQSYEQYF
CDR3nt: TGTGCCAGCAGCTTAGGCGGAGGACAGTCCTACGAGCAGTACTTC

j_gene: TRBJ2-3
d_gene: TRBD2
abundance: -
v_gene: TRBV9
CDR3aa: CASSVFGGGDADTQYF
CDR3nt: TGTGCCAGCAGCGTATTTGGGGGGGGAGACGCAGATACGCAGTATTTT

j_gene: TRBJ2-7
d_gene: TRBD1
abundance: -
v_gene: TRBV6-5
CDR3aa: CASSYLLGQVYEQYF
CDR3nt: TGTGCCAGCAGTTACCTCCTGGGACAGGTATACGAGCAGTACTTC

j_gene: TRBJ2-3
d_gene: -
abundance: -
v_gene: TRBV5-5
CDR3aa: CASRNVPNDTQYF
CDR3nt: TGTGCCAGCAGAAACGTACCTAACGATACGCAGTATTTT

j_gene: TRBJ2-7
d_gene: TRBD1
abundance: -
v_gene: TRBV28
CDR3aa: CASNPGQGAREQYF
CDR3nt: TGTGCCAGCAACCCGGGACAGGGGGCCAGGGAGCAGTACTTC

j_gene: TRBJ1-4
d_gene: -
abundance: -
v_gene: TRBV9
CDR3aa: CASSVGGAFEKLFF
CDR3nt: TGTGCCAGCAGCGTAGGGGGCGCTTTTGAAAAACTGTTTTTT

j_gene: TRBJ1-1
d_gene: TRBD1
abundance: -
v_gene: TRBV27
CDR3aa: CASSMTGAITEAFF
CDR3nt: TGTGCCAGCAGTATGACAGGGGCCATCACTGAAGCTTTCTTT

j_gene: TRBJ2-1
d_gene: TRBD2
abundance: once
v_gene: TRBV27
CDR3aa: CASSLREGPYNEQFF
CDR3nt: TGTGCCAGCAGTTTGCGGGAGGGCCCCTACAATGAGCAGTTCTTC

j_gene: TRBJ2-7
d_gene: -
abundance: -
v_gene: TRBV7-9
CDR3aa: CASSSSHEQYF
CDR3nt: TGTGCCAGCAGCTCGTCCCACGAGCAGTACTTC

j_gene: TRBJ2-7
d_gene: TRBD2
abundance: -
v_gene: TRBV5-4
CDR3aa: CASSGGVGEQYF
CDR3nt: TGTGCCAGCAGCGGGGGGGTAGGCGAGCAGTACTTC

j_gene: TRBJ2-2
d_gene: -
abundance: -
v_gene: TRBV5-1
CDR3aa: CASSPVLGNTGELFF
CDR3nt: TGCGCCAGCAGCCCGGTACTAGGTAACACCGGGGAGCTGTTTTTT

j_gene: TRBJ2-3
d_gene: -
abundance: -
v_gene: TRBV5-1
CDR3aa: CASRTSAPDTQYF
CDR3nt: TGCGCCAGCAGAACTAGTGCCCCAGATACGCAGTATTTT

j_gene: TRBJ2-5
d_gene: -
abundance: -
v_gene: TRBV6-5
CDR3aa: CASSLLIGETQYF
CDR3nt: TGTGCCAGCAGTCTACTAATTGGGGAGACCCAGTACTTC

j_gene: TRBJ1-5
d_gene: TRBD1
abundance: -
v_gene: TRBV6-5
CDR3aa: CASSYSVTGRQPQHF
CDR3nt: TGTGCCAGCAGTTACTCGGTGACAGGGAGACAGCCCCAGCATTTT

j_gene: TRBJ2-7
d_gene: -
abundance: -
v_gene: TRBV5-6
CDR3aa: CASSLGHNYEQYF
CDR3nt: TGTGCCAGCAGCTTAGGACATAACTACGAGCAGTACTTC

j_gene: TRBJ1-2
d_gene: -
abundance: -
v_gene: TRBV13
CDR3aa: CASPGGQTPWDGYTF
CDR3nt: TGTGCCAGCCCGGGGGGTCAGACCCCTTGGGATGGCTACACCTTC

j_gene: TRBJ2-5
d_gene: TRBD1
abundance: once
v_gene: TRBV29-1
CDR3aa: CSVTPGQGETQYF
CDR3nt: TGCAGCGTTACCCCGGGACAGGGTGAGACCCAGTACTTC

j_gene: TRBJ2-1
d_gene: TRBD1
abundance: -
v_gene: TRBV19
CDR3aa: CASSSEEQGGGIEQFF
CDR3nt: TGTGCCAGTAGCTCGGAAGAACAGGGGGGAGGTATAGAGCAGTTCTTC

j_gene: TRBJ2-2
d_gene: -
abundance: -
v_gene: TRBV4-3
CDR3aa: CASSHIQGPGELFF
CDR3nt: TGCGCCAGCAGCCATATTCAGGGGCCCGGGGAGCTGTTTTTT

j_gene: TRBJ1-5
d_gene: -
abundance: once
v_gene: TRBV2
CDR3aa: CASSGQQGAQPQHF
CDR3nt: TGTGCCAGCAGCGGACAGCAAGGGGCTCAGCCCCAGCATTTT

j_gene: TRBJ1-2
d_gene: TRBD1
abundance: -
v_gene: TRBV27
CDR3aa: CASSLSGTGAYGYTF
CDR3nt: TGTGCCAGCAGTTTATCGGGGACAGGGGCCTATGGCTACACCTTC

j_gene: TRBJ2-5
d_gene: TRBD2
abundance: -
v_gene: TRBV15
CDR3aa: CATSSQTSGSSETQYF
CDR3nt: TGTGCCACCAGCAGCCAGACTAGCGGGAGTTCAGAGACCCAGTACTTC

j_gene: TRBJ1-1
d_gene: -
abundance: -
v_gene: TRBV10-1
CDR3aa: CASSDRVTMNTEAFF
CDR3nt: TGCGCCAGCAGTGACAGGGTTACCATGAACACTGAAGCTTTCTTT

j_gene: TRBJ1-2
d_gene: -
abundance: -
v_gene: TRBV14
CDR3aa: CASSQELGLGYGYTF
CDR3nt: TGTGCCAGCAGCCAAGAATTGGGACTGGGCTATGGCTACACCTTC

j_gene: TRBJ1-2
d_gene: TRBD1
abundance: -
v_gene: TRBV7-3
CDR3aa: CASSPGTGGSNYGYTF
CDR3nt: TGTGCCAGCAGCCCGGGGACAGGGGGCAGCAACTATGGCTACACCTTC

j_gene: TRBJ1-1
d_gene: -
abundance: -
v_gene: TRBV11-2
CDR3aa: CASSLYWGDVNTEAFF
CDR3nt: TGTGCCAGCAGCTTATACTGGGGCGACGTGAACACTGAAGCTTTCTTT

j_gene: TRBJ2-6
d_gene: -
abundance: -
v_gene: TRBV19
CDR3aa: CASSILFRAGANVLTF
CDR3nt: TGTGCCAGTAGTATTCTGTTTCGGGCTGGGGCCAACGTCCTGACTTTC

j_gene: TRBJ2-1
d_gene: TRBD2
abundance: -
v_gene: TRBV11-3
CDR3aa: CASGGWTSGLSSYNEQFF
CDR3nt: TGTGCCAGCGGCGGCTGGACTAGCGGGCTTAGCTCCTACAATGAGCAGTTCTTC

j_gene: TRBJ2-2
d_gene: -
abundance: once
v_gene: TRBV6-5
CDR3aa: CASSYYAISTGELFF
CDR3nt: TGTGCCAGCAGTTACTACGCCATTAGCACCGGGGAGCTGTTTTTT